The subject of this entry is one TCR beta chain. The antigen is unknown. The library came from three nested PCR rounds adapted from ARM-PCR protocols. One entry per CDR3 protein, called by TCRdb with MiXCR from the multiplex PCR reads. The sample shows 91,000 or so distinct CDR3 sequences, roughly 70% of them seen only once. The sample is drawn from a study of tumor and adjacent non-tumor tissue in lung cancer. General study results and limits: Normal lung showed higher cumulative top 100 clone frequency than tumor.

No cell sorting was done before RNA was extracted from the tissue. Between August and November 2014, newly diagnosed, chemotherapy-naive lung cancer patients underwent thoracic surgery in China. The V and J ends lost 8 bases and 6 bases respectively, with 19 bases between them. CDR3 size: 15 residues. CDR1 and CDR2 from the germline V gene are MGHRA and YSYEKL. Sequencing was done on a sample of lung tumor tissue. The receptor comes from a man aged 55 to 70 with non-small cell lung cancer. The V call is TRBV4-1, the J call TRBJ2-2, with D unresolved. CDR3 amino acids: CASQGQGPAAGELFF. CDR3 coding DNA: TGCGCCAGCCAAGGGCAAGGACCCGCCGCCGGGGAGCTGTTTTTT.